The source of this T cell receptor beta chain is a study of OX40 agonist ivuxolimab in advanced cancers. V shed 0 bases and J shed 2 bases, with 6 bases lying between them. Germline V gene data show CDR1 as MNHEY and CDR2 as SMNVEV (reference sequence). CDR3 length: 14 residues. Comment on this clone: Distinct nucleotide sequences in the sample also encode this CDR3.

TCRdb's table, derived via immunoSEQ multiplex PCR, lists solely in-frame clones and lacks some. Seen here are roughly 83,000 clones, roughly 80% observed once, and the top ten hold less than 9.5%. The specimen was CD4+ or CD8+ T cells sorted from blood, collected in a trial of the OX40 agonist ivuxolimab. V and J are TRBV27 and TRBJ2-3; no clear D. The receptor comes from an adult with an advanced solid tumor such as melanoma, head and neck, liver or kidney cancer. CDR3 bases: TGTGCCAGCAGTTTATCTTCCTACACAGATACGCAGTATTTT. This translates into CASSLSSYTDTQYF.